Each of the 2 T cell receptor beta chains below was sequenced from the same sample in a study of cytomegalovirus exposure and HLA in healthy donors (dated by TCRdb to 2016 to 2017). Library preparation was by the immunoSEQ multiplex PCR assay. For the multiplex PCR, a mixture combining 60 forward primers for TCR Vbeta segments and 13 reverse primers for TCR Jbeta segments was used. The clones in this table, taken by TCRdb from immuneACCESS, are in-frame only. Not every clone is retained; where verified, under half of the shortfall comes from an unresolved V gene, and the cause of the rest is unknown. This sample is represented by tens of thousands of clones; approximately 68% of them were singletons. The ten most abundant clones make up approximately 10% of the sample. Sequencing used PBMCs. Receptor source: a woman in her twenties or thirties in good health and CMV-seronegative.

The chain recombines TRBV11-2 with TRBJ1-1; 7 nucleotides match TRBD1. V was clipped by 5 bases and J by 1 base; unmatched bases: 4. This CDR3 contains 14 residues. In germline, CDR1 is SGHAT, CDR2 FQNNGV. The CDR3 DNA reads TGTGCCAGCAGCCCTGGGACAGCGAACACTGAAGCTTTCTTT. Residues: CASSPGTANTEAFF.

This clone came up once. The J gene is TRBJ2-5, the V gene TRBV4-1; 8 bases are shared with TRBD2. This CDR3 region has 16 residues. Losses at the gene ends were 0 bases for V and 5 bases for J; bases not matched to a gene: 8. The germline V gene has CDR1 MGHRA and CDR2 YSYEKL. CDR3 DNA sequence: TGCGCCAGCAGCCAAGACGCACTAGCGGCATTGGAGACCCAGTACTTC. Amino acids: CASSQDALAALETQYF.